The 29 T cell receptor beta chains reported below all come from one sample, sequenced in a study of T cell responses to AZD1222 COVID-19 vaccine (dated by TCRdb to the early 2020s). Receptor amplification or capture employed the immunoSEQ multiplex PCR assay. The table comes from immuneACCESS by way of TCRdb, which keeps in-frame sequences with V and J called. Part of the clones is missing from these tables; in studies checked, under half for an unresolved V gene and the rest for unknown reasons. The sample contains around 100,000 clones, around nine tenths of them found a single time. More than 15% of the sample comes from the top ten. The time point label here, explained by the study, means: baseline before first vaccination. The sequencing used peripheral blood, collected on day 0 of AZD1222 vaccination. Source of these receptors: an adult in good health.

This chain joins TRBV19 and TRBJ1-1, with unresolved D. V gave up 7 bases and J gave up 0 bases, with 9 bases separating them. Per germline, CDR1 LNHDA and CDR2 SQIVND (reference sequence). The CDR3 covers 13 residues. DNA for the CDR3: TGTGCCAGTATGGAGGGTGTGAACACTGAAGCTTTCTTT. It specifies CASMEGVNTEAFF.

V is TRBV28 and J is TRBJ1-5; D not certain. CDR1 MDHEN and CDR2 SYDVKM come from the germline V gene. V was clipped by 4 bases and J by 1 base, with 26 bases between them. The CDR3 is 20 residues long. CDR3 coding DNA: TGTGCCAGCAGTTCCCCCCTTAATGTGGGAAGGGATCGGAGCAATCAGCCCCAGCATTTT. Translating it yields CASSSPLNVGRDRSNQPQHF.

V and J are TRBV7-2 and TRBJ2-3; no definite D call. The CDR3 totals 13 residues. The V gene's germline CDR1 is SGHTA and CDR2 FQGNSA. V lost 0 bases and J 5 bases, leaving 6 bases between the germline ends. CDR3 amino acids: CASSLAQLDTQYF. The CDR3 nucleotides read TGTGCCAGCAGCTTAGCCCAGTTAGATACGCAGTATTTT. Drawing the rest from reference TRBV7-2 and TRBJ2-3, the complete variable domain is GAGVSQSPSNKVTEKGKDVELRCDPISGHTALYWYRQSLGQGLEFLIYFQGNSAPDKSGLPSDRFSAERTGGSVSTLTIQRTQQEDSAVYLCASSLAQLDTQYFGPGTRLTVL.

The chain links TRBV2 to TRBJ1-4, with TRBD1 matching 7 bases. CDR1 and CDR2 (germline): SNHLY, FYNNEI. The CDR3 has 14 amino acids. Unmatched junction bases numbered 9, after V lost 7 bases and J lost 7 bases. CDR3 in amino acids: CASTDRVRGEKLFF. CDR3 bases: TGTGCCAGCACTGACAGGGTTCGCGGTGAAAAACTGTTTTTT.

This clone was recorded a few times. The gene calls are TRBV7-9 and TRBJ2-5; D not certain. Trimming removed 0 bases at V and 0 bases at J, with 8 bases between. Looked up from germline, CDR1 is SEHNR and CDR2 is FQNEAQ (reference sequence). The CDR3 has 15 residues. As DNA, the CDR3 is TGTGCCAGCAGCTTAGCGGGCGCGAACCAAGAGACCCAGTACTTC. Its protein product is CASSLAGANQETQYF.

The rearrangement uses TRBV16 and TRBJ1-4; the D is unclear. Looked up from germline, CDR1 is KGHSY and CDR2 is FQNENV. CDR3 length: 14 residues. The V end lost 2 bases, the J end lost 8 bases, and 12 bases lay between the germline ends. CDR3 nucleotides: TGTGCCAGCAGCCAAAAAACAGTTCGGGAAAAACTGTTTTTT. Translation: CASSQKTVREKLFF.

The table lists this clone with a few counts. This rearrangement joins TRBV7-8 to TRBJ1-5; D remains ambiguous. The CDR3 length is 14 residues. Germline CDR1 SGHVS, CDR2 FQNEAQ. Trimming removed 11 bases at V and 5 bases at J, with 19 bases between. The CDR3 DNA follows: TGTGCCTCCTCGTACGGGAATTTGGATCAGCCCCAGCATTTT. Its protein is CASSYGNLDQPQHF.

This clone was recorded once. This sequence joins TRBV19 and TRBJ1-5; 9 positions match TRBD1. The V gene's germline CDR1 is LNHDA and CDR2 SQIVND (reference sequence). This CDR3 spans 15 amino acids. The junction had 8 bases not matched to a gene; V was cut back by 5 bases and J by 6 bases. The CDR3: CASSQKDRGSQPQHF. The CDR3 DNA reads TGTGCCAGTAGTCAGAAGGACAGGGGAAGTCAGCCCCAGCATTTT.

This chain connects TRBV30 to TRBJ1-6; 7 nucleotides match TRBD1. V was clipped by 5 bases and J by 7 bases; unmatched bases: 5. The germline V gene has CDR1 GTSNPN and CDR2 SVGIG (reference sequence). The CDR3 loop spans 13 amino acids. CDR3 coding DNA: TGTGCCTGGCAACAGGGGTACAATTCACCCCTCCACTTT. Its protein product is CAWQQGYNSPLHF. Combining the CDR3 with reference TRBV30 and TRBJ1-6 gives the whole variable domain SQTIHQWPATLVQPVGSPLSLECTVEGTSNPNLYWYRQAAGRGLQLLFYSVGIGQISSEVPQNLSASRPQDRQFILSSKKLLLSDSGFYLCAWQQGYNSPLHFGNGTRLTVT.

This clone was recorded only once. One end of the junction does not line up with germline, which may come from a read error. Other nucleotide sequences from this sample produce the same CDR3. This chain connects TRBV5-1 to TRBJ2-4, with 11 bases aligning to TRBD1. Germline CDR1 SGHRS, CDR2 YFSETQ. This CDR3 has 17 residues. CDR3 DNA: TGTGCCAGCAGCTTAGGACAGGGGGCCGAAGCCAAAAACATTCAGTACTTC. This encodes CASSLGQGAEAKNIQYF.

J is TRBJ2-3 and V is TRBV2; D not certain. The germline V gene encodes CDR1 SNHLY and CDR2 FYNNEI. This CDR3 comprises 16 residues. V dropped 8 bases and J dropped 2 bases, with 20 bases sitting between them. The CDR3 nucleotides read TGTGCCAGCGAATTCGGGCAGCCTAGAGACACAGATACGCAGTATTTT. Amino acid sequence: CASEFGQPRDTDTQYF.

V is TRBV4-1 and J is TRBJ2-1; tentative D call: TRBD2 (6 bases). Trimming stripped 0 bases from V and 8 bases from J, with 17 bases between. Germline CDR1 reads MGHRA; CDR2 reads YSYEKL. The CDR3 totals 16 residues. The chain's CDR3 is CASSQDQTGVAHEQFF. The CDR3 nucleotides read TGCGCCAGCAGCCAAGATCAGACGGGAGTAGCCCATGAGCAGTTCTTC.

The chain uses TRBV6-5 and TRBJ1-2; D might be TRBD1 (5 bases). The V end was cut by 0 bases, the J end by 5 bases, with 13 bases between. Germline V lookup: CDR1 MNHEY, CDR2 SVGAGI. The CDR3 extends over 15 amino acids. For the CDR3, the DNA is TGTGCCAGCAGTTACTCGATTGGGGCAGGGTATGGCTACACCTTC. It yields the protein CASSYSIGAGYGYTF.

A few counts support this clone. CDR3 loop: CASSYRGPTEAFF. Here the CDR3 DNA reads TGTGCCAGCAGCTACAGGGGACCCACTGAAGCTTTCTTT. V gene TRBV6-5 combines with J gene TRBJ1-1, with 7 bases that match TRBD1. After removal of 6 bases from V and 4 bases from J, the junction contained 5 bases not matched to a gene. The V gene's germline CDR1 is MNHEY and CDR2 SVGAGI. This CDR3 spans 13 amino acids.

This sequence joins TRBV11-2 and TRBJ2-7; D is undetermined. The germline V gene encodes CDR1 SGHAT and CDR2 FQNNGV. Trimming cost V 7 bases and J 3 bases, with 10 bases left between them. There are 12 residues in the CDR3. CDR3 loop: CASKTANYEQYF. DNA of the CDR3: TGTGCCAGCAAAACAGCGAACTACGAGCAGTACTTC.

The chain carries TRBV19 and TRBJ1-3; TRBD1 might be the D (5 bases). This CDR3 has 13 amino acids. Trimming removed 10 bases from V and 2 bases from J, with 12 bases in between. The germline gives CDR1 LNHDA, CDR2 SQIVND (reference sequence). The CDR3 spells CATSDTPGNTIYF. In DNA form, the CDR3 reads TGTGCCACCTCGGACACGCCTGGAAACACCATATATTTT. The entire variable domain, with the rest obtained from reference TRBV19 and TRBJ1-3, is as follows: DGGITQSPKYLFRKEGQNVTLSCEQNLNHDAMYWYRQDPGQGLRLIYYSQIVNDFQKGDIAEGYSVSREKKESFPLTVTSAQKNPTAFYLCATSDTPGNTIYFGEGSWLTVV.

The chain couples TRBV6-1 to TRBJ1-1; maybe TRBD1 (5 bases). Trimming left V 2 bases short and J 3 bases short, with 10 bases between. CDR1 is MNHNS and CDR2 is SASEGT in the germline V gene. CDR3 length: 14 amino acids. The CDR3, as DNA: TGTGCCAGCAGTGAACCGGGGGAGTACACTGAAGCTTTCTTT. This codes for CASSEPGEYTEAFF.

The CDR3 sequence: CASSSTTVYGYTF. The DNA for the CDR3 is TGTGCCAGCAGCTCGACGACAGTCTATGGCTACACCTTC. The chain has TRBV5-5 and TRBJ1-2; TRBD1 might be the D (5 bases). Deletions cut 3 bases from V and 4 bases from J, with 10 bases between. Germline CDR1 is SGHKS and CDR2 is YYEKEE (reference sequence). The CDR3 consists of 13 residues.

This chain uses TRBV28 with TRBJ2-7; the D gene is possibly TRBD1 (5 bases). V lost 5 bases and J 2 bases, leaving 13 bases between the germline ends. Germline V CDR1 and CDR2: MDHEN, SYDVKM. CDR3 length equals 14 residues. This chain's CDR3 is CASSALGAPYEQYF. The CDR3 DNA is TGTGCCAGCAGTGCCTTAGGGGCCCCCTACGAGCAGTACTTC.

The CDR3 nucleotides are TGTGCCACCAGGAACCCCCAGAAAAAGCGGGGCGGGGGTCGGGAGCAGTTCTTC. It encodes CATRNPQKKRGGGREQFF. The chain employs TRBV24-1 and TRBJ2-1; TRBD2 agrees at 7 bases. Trimming cost V 7 bases and J 10 bases; bases outside gene matches: 24. Per germline, CDR1 KGHDR and CDR2 SFDVKD. CDR3 length: 18 amino acids.

The rearrangement uses TRBV7-3 and TRBJ2-1; the match to TRBD2 covers 16 bases. The CDR3 totals 16 residues. Germline CDR1 is SGHTA and CDR2 is FQGTGA. The trim removed 5 bases at V and 9 bases at J, leaving 7 bases unmatched. The CDR3 region is CASSPVGLAGGGEQFF. CDR3 coding DNA: TGTGCCAGCAGCCCCGTGGGACTAGCGGGAGGGGGTGAGCAGTTCTTC. The full variable domain, rest sourced from reference TRBV7-3 and TRBJ2-1, is GAGVSQTPSNKVTEKGKYVELRCDPISGHTALYWYRQSLGQGPEFLIYFQGTGAADDSGLPNDRFFAVRPEGSVSTLKIQRTERGDSAVYLCASSPVGLAGGGEQFFGPGTRLTVL.

Only one count was recorded for this clone. The chain couples TRBV29-1 to TRBJ2-3; 10 bases agree with TRBD2. The CDR3 covers 16 residues. J gave up 4 bases and V 8 bases, and 15 bases lay outside the gene matches. Germline CDR1 is SQVTM and CDR2 is ANQGSEA. The CDR3 DNA sequence: TGCAGCATCCAGGTGGGGAGCGGGGGGGCCCCAGATACGCAGTATTTT. Its protein is CSIQVGSGGAPDTQYF.

The rearrangement joins TRBV7-8 to TRBJ2-2; 12 bases match TRBD2. The ends lost 1 base at V and 4 bases at J; junction bases unmatched: 7. From germline, CDR1 is SGHVS and CDR2 FQNEAQ. The CDR3 runs 18 residues. CDR3 in DNA: TGTGCCAGCAGCTTAGGGTCCCTAGCGGGAGGGGTCACCGGGGAGCTGTTTTTT. It encodes CASSLGSLAGGVTGELFF.

This chain joins TRBV12-3 or TRBV12-4 and TRBJ1-2; no clear D. The CDR3 sequence is 13 residues long. V was clipped by 2 bases and J by 6 bases, with 10 bases between them. DNA of the CDR3: TGTGCCAGCAGTTTAATCCGGGCCGATGGCTACACCTTC. Its translation is CASSLIRADGYTF.

The CDR3 here is CASSVQGLQETQYF. The CDR3 DNA reads as TGCGCCAGCAGCGTACAGGGCCTCCAAGAGACCCAGTACTTC. This chain connects TRBV5-1 to TRBJ2-5; weak D call: TRBD1 (6 bases). CDR3 size: 14 residues. Germline values: CDR1 SGHRS, CDR2 YFSETQ. V was clipped by 4 bases and J by 1 base, with 11 bases between them.

The chain carries TRBV24-1 and TRBJ2-7; the D is unclear. V gave up 4 bases and J gave up 2 bases, with 8 bases separating them. The CDR3 has 13 amino acids. Germline CDR1 KGHDR, CDR2 SFDVKD. The CDR3 DNA sequence: TGTGCCACCAGTGACCCGGTAACCTACGAGCAGTACTTC. This translates into CATSDPVTYEQYF.

The chain employs TRBV19 and TRBJ1-5; 8 bases are a match to TRBD1. CDR3 size: 18 residues. The V and J ends lost 4 bases and 2 bases, in that order; junction bases with no gene match: 13. Looked up from germline, CDR1 is LNHDA and CDR2 is SQIVND (reference sequence). CDR3 amino acids: CASSTGQARMVRNQPQHF. In DNA form, the CDR3 reads TGTGCCAGTAGTACGGGACAGGCACGGATGGTGCGCAATCAGCCCCAGCATTTT.

The rearrangement joins TRBV21-1 to TRBJ1-1; no check of the table's D call, TRBD1, against the DNA was made. TRBV21-1 is classified as a pseudogene. The CDR3 contains 12 residues. The CDR3 reads CGDTPIGFEAFF. The CDR3 DNA sequence: TGTGGGGACACTCCGATAGGATTTGAAGCTTTCTTT.

This rearrangement joins TRBV27 to TRBJ1-1; D gene ambiguous. Looked up from germline, CDR1 is MNHEY and CDR2 is SMNVEV (reference sequence). The CDR3 is made up of 17 amino acids. Between the trimmed V and J ends, which lost 5 bases and 2 bases, there was a span of 21 bases. Written as DNA, the CDR3 is TGTGCCAGCAGTAGAGTCTCTAACGTAAAGCTAAACACTGAAGCTTTCTTT. Translation gives CASSRVSNVKLNTEAFF.